By sample share, the clone carrying this TCR beta chain is medium-sized. The target antigen is unknown. Germline trimming cut 5 bases from V and 8 bases from J; bases unmatched to any gene: 6. CDR3 length equals 13 residues. From germline, CDR1 is SGHRS and CDR2 YFSETQ. Whole blood was used without fractionation, so all unsorted peripheral T cells were included. An approximately 2.5 ml peripheral blood sample was taken for RNA. These data originate in a study of HIV-infected patients and healthy controls. Study conclusions and caveats: Compared with controls, mean Gini indices were significantly raised in HIV-infected repertoires, possibly indicating oligoclonality.

Reverse transcription used 450 to 650 ng RNA and constant-region primers for alpha and beta. Alpha and beta chain libraries were made separately by chain-specific third strand synthesis with multiplexing indices. MiXCR, applied by TCRdb to the 5' RACE reads, yields one record per CDR3 protein. The sample records about 12,000 distinct CDR3 sequences, 9.5% to 13% being singletons. The gene calls are TRBV5-1 and TRBJ2-1, with TRBD2 matching over 8 bases. The source of this sequence is an adult in good health. Sequencing was performed on blood. The CDR3 here is CASRSGGRDEQFF. CDR3 in DNA: TGCGCCAGCAGATCGGGGGGGAGAGATGAGCAGTTCTTC.